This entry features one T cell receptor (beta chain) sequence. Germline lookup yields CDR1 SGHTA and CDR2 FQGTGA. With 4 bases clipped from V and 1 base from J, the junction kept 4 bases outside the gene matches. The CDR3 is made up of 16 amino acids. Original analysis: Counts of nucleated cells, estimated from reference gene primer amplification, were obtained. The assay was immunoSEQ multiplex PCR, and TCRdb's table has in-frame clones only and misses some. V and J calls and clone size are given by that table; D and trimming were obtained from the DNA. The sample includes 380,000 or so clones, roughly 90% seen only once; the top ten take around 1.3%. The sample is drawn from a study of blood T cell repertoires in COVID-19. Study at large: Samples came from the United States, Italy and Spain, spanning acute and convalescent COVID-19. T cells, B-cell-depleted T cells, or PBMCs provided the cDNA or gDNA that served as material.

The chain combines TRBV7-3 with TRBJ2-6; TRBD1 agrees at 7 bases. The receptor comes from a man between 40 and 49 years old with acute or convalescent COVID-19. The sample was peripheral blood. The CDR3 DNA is TGTGCCAGCAGCTCGACAGGGTTTTCTGGGGCCAACGTCCTGACTTTC. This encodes CASSSTGFSGANVLTF.